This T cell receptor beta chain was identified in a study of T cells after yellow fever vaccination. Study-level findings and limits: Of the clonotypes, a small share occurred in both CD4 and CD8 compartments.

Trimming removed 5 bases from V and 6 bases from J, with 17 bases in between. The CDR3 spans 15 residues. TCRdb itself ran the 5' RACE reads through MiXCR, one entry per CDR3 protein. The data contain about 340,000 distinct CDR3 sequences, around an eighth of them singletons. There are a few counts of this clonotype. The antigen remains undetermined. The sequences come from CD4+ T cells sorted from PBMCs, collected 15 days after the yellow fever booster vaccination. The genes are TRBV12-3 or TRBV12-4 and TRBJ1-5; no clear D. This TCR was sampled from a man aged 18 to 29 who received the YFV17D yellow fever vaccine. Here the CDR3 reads CASSTTGPLSQPQHF. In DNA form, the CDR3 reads TGTGCCAGCAGTACAACCGGACCCCTCAGTCAGCCCCAGCATTTT.